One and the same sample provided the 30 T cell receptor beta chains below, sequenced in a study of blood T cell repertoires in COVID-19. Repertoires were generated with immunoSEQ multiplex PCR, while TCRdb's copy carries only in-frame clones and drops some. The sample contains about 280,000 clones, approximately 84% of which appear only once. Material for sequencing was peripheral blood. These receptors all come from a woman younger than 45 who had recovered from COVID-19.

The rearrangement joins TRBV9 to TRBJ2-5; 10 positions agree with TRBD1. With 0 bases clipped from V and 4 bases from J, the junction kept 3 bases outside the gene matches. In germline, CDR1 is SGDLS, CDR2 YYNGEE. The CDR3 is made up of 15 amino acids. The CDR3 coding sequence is TGTGCCAGCAGCGTAGGGACAGGGGGGGGAGAGACCCAGTACTTC. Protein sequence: CASSVGTGGGETQYF.

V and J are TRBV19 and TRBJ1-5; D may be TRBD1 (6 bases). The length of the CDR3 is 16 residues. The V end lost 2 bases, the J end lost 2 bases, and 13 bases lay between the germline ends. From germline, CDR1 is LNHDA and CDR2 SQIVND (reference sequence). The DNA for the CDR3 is TGTGCCAGTAGTATAATAGGGACAACAGGCAATCAGCCCCAGCATTTT. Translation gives CASSIIGTTGNQPQHF.

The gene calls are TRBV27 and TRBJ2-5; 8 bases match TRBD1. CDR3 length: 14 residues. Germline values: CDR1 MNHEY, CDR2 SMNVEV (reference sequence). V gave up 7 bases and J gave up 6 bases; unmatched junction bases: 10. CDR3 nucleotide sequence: TGTGCCAGCATGACATCCGACAGGGGCAAGACCCAGTACTTC. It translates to CASMTSDRGKTQYF.

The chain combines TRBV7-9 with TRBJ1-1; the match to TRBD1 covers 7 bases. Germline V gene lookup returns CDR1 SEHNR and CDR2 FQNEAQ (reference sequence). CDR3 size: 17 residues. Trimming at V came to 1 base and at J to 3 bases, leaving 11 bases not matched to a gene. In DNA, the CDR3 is TGTGCCAGCAGCTTAGAAGATTGGGGGACAGAACACACTGAAGCTTTCTTT. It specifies CASSLEDWGTEHTEAFF.

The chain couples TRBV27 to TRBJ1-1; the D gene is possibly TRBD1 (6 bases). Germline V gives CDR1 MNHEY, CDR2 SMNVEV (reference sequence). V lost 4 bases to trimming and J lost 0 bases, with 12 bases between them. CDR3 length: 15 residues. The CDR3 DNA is TGTGCCAGCAGTTATTACAGGGTAATGAACACTGAAGCTTTCTTT. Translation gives CASSYYRVMNTEAFF.

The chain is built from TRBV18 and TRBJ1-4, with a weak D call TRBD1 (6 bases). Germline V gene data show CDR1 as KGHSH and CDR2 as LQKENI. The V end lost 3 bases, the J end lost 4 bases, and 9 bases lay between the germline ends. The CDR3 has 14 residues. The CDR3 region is CASSPRQDNEKLFF. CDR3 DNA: TGTGCCAGCTCACCCAGACAGGATAATGAAAAACTGTTTTTT. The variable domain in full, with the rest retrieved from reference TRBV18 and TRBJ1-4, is NAGVMQNPRHLVRRRGQEARLRCSPMKGHSHVYWYRQLPEEGLKFMVYLQKENIIDESGMPKERFSAEFPKEGPSILRIQQVVRGDSAAYFCASSPRQDNEKLFFGSGTQLSVL.

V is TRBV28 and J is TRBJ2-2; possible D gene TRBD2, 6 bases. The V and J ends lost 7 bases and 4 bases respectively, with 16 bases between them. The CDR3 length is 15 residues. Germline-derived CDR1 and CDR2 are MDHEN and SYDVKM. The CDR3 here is CASNGGARGTGELFF. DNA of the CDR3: TGTGCCAGCAACGGAGGGGCGCGGGGCACCGGGGAGCTGTTTTTT.

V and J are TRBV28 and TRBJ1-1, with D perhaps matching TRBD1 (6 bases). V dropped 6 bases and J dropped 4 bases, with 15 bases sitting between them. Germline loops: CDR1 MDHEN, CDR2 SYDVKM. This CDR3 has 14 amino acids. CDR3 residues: CASRPVGASTEAFF. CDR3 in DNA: TGTGCCAGCAGGCCCGTGGGGGCCTCCACTGAAGCTTTCTTT.

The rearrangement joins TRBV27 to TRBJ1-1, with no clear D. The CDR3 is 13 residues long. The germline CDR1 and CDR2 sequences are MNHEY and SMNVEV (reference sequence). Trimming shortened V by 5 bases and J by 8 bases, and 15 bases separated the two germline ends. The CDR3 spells CASSLSTPMEAFF. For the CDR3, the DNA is TGTGCCAGCAGTCTTAGCACACCCATGGAAGCTTTCTTT.

CDR3 sequence: CASSLGGRGSTGELFF. The CDR3 DNA follows: TGTGCCAGCAGCTTGGGCGGCAGGGGGTCCACCGGGGAGCTGTTTTTT. V usage is TRBV7-9 and J usage is TRBJ2-2; 7 bases are a match to TRBD1. V trimming: 3 bases; J trimming: 4 bases; junction bases outside the gene matches: 8. Germline loops: CDR1 SEHNR, CDR2 FQNEAQ (reference sequence). This CDR3 is built from 16 residues. The full variable domain, with the rest looked up from reference TRBV7-9 and TRBJ2-2, is DTGVSQNPRHKITKRGQNVTFRCDPISEHNRLYWYRQTLGQGPEFLTYFQNEAQLEKSRLLSDRFSAERPKGSFSTLEIQRTEQGDSAMYLCASSLGGRGSTGELFFGEGSRLTVL.

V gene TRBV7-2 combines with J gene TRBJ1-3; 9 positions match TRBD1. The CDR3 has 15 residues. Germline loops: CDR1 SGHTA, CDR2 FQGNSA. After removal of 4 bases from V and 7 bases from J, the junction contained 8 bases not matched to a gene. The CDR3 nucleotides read TGTGCCAGCAGCTCGAGGACAGGGGCAGGGAACACCATATATTTT. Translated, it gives CASSSRTGAGNTIYF.

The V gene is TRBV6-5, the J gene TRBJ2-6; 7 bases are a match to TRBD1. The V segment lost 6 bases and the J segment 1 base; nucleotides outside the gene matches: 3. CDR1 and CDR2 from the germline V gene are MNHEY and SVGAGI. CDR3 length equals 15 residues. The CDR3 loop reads CASSATGSGANVLTF. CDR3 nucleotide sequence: TGTGCCAGCAGCGCGACAGGGTCTGGGGCCAACGTCCTGACTTTC.

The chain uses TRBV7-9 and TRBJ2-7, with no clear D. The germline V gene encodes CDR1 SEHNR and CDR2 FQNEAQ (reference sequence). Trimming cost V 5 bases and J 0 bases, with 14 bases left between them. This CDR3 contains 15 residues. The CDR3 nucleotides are TGTGCCAGCAGCCCGAGTGGGCTCCTCTCCTACGAGCAGTACTTC. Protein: CASSPSGLLSYEQYF. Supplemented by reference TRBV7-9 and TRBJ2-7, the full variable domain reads DTGVSQNPRHKITKRGQNVTFRCDPISEHNRLYWYRQTLGQGPEFLTYFQNEAQLEKSRLLSDRFSAERPKGSFSTLEIQRTEQGDSAMYLCASSPSGLLSYEQYFGPGTRLTVT.

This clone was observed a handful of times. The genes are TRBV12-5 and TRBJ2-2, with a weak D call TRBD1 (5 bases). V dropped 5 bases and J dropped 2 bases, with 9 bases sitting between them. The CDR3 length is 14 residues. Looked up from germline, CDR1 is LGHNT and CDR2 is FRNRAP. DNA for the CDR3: TGTGCTAGTGGTCAGACAGTAAACACCGGGGAGCTGTTTTTT. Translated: CASGQTVNTGELFF.

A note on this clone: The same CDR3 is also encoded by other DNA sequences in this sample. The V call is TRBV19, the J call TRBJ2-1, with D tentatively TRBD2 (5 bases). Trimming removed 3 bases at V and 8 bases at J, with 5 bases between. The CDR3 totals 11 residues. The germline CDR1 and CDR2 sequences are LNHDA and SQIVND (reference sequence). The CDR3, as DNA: TGTGCCAGTAGTATCGGGGATGAGCAGTTCTTC. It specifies CASSIGDEQFF.

The CDR3 sequence is CASSLEAPLNEQFF. The CDR3 DNA follows: TGTGCCAGCAGTTTAGAGGCACCCCTCAATGAGCAGTTCTTC. The chain carries TRBV28 and TRBJ2-1; D is unresolved. Per germline, CDR1 MDHEN and CDR2 SYDVKM. V lost 2 bases to trimming and J lost 6 bases, with 11 bases between them. The CDR3 contains 14 residues. The full variable domain, in which reference TRBV28 and TRBJ2-1 provide the parts outside the CDR3, is DVKVTQSSRYLVKRTGEKVFLECVQDMDHENMFWYRQDPGLGLRLIYFSYDVKMKEKGDIPEGYSVSREKKERFSLILESASTNQTSMYLCASSLEAPLNEQFFGPGTRLTVL.

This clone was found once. CDR3 nucleotide sequence: TGTGCCAGCAGCCACACGACAGGGAACACCGGGGAGCTGTTTTTT. Its protein product is CASSHTTGNTGELFF. This rearrangement joins TRBV3-1 (or the pseudogene TRBV3-2) to TRBJ2-2, with a possible D match to TRBD1 (6 bases). Between the trimmed V and J ends, which lost 3 bases and 1 base, there was a span of 9 bases. Looked up from germline, CDR1 is LGHDT and CDR2 is YNNKEL (reference sequence). There are 15 residues in the CDR3.

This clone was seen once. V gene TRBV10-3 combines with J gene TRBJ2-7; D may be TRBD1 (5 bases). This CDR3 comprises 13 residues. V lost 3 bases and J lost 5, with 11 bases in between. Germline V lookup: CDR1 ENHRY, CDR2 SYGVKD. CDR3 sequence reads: CAISDRVSNEQYF. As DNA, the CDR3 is TGTGCCATCAGTGACAGGGTGAGCAACGAGCAGTACTTC.

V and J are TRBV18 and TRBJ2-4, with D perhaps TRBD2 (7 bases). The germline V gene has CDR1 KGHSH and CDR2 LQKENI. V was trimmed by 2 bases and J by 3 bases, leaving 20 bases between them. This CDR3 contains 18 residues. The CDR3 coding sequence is TGTGCCAGCTCACCAGACCGAGGGGGGGACGTCGGCAAAAACATTCAGTACTTC. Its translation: CASSPDRGGDVGKNIQYF.

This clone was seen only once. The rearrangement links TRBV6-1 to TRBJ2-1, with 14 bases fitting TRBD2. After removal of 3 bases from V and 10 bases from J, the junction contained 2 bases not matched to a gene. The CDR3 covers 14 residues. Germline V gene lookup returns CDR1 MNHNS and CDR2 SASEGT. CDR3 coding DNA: TGTGCCAGCAGTGAGAGACTAGCGGGGGGGGAGCAGTTCTTC. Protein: CASSERLAGGEQFF.

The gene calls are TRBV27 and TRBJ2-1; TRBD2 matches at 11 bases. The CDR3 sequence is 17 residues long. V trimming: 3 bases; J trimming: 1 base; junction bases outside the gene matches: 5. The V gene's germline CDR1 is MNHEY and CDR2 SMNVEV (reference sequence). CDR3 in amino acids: CASSLGTSGSSYNEQFF. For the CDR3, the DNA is TGTGCCAGCAGTTTGGGTACTAGCGGGAGTTCCTACAATGAGCAGTTCTTC.

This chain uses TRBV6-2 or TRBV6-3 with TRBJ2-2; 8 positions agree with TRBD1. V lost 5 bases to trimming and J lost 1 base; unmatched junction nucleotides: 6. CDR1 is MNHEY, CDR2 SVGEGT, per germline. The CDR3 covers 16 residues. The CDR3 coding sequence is TGTGCCAGCAGTCCATTGGGGACAGGGAACACCGGGGAGCTGTTTTTT. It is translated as CASSPLGTGNTGELFF.

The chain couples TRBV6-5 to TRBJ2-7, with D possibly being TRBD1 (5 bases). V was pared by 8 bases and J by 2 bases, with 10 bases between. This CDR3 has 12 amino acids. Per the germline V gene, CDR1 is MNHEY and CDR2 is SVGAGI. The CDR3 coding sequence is TGTGCCAGCGGCAGGGTCCCCTACGAGCAGTACTTC. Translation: CASGRVPYEQYF.

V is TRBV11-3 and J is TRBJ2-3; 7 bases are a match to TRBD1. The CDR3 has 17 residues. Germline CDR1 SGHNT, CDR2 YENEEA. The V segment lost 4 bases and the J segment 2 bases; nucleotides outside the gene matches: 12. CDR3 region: CASSSQQGPHYTDTQYF. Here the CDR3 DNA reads TGTGCCAGCAGCTCCCAACAGGGGCCGCACTACACAGATACGCAGTATTTT.

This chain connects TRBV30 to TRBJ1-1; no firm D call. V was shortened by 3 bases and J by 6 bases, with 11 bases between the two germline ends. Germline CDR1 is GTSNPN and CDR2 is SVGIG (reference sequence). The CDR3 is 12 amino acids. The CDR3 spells CAWSPGWAEAFF. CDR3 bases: TGTGCCTGGAGCCCGGGGTGGGCTGAAGCTTTCTTT.

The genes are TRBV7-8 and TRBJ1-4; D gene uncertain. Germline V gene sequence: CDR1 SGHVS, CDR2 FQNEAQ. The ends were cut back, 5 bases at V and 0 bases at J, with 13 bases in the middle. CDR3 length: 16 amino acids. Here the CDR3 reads CASSPPPKTTNEKLFF. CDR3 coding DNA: TGTGCCAGCAGCCCTCCCCCTAAAACAACTAATGAAAAACTGTTTTTT.

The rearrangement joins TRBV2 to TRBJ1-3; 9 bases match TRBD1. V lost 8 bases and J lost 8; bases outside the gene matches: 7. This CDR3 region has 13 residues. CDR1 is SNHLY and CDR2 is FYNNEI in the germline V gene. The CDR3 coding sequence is TGTGCCAGCGGGGACAGGGTAGCGGACACCATATATTTT. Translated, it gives CASGDRVADTIYF.

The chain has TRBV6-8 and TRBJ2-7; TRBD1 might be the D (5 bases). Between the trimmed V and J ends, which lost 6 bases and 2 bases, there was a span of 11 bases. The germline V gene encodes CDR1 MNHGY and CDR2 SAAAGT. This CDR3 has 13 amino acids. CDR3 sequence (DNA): TGTGCCAGCAGCAAGGGGCGCCCCTACGAGCAGTACTTC. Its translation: CASSKGRPYEQYF.

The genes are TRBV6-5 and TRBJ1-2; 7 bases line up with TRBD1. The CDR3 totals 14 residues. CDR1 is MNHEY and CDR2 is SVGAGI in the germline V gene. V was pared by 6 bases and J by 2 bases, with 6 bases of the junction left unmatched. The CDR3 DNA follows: TGTGCCAGCAGATTAAACAGGGGAAACTATGGCTACACCTTC. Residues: CASRLNRGNYGYTF.

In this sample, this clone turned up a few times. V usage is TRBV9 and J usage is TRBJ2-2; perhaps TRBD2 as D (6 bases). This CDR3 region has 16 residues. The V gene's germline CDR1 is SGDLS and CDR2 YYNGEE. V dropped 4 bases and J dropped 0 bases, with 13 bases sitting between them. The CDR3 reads CASSMWDSTNTGELFF. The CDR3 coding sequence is TGTGCCAGCAGCATGTGGGACTCCACGAACACCGGGGAGCTGTTTTTT.